Described below is a single T cell receptor (beta chain) sequence and its context. No antigen is known for it. The time point here: persistent/refractory GD, antithyroid drugs over 5 years with positive TRAb. Extracted RNA from PBMCs served as the source of the TCR library. Construction of the TCR beta libraries employed iRepertoire HTBI primers in conjunction with Arm-PCR of CDR3 regions. TCRdb fed the multiplex PCR reads into MiXCR, producing one record per CDR3 protein. The sample lists a few hundred thousand distinct CDR3 sequences; 20% to 30% were seen once. This sample is part of a study of regulatory T cells in long-lasting Graves disease. Overall study results and limits: Relative to new patients (around 1,000), persistent patients exhibited greater sharing of public clonotypes (about 2,700). The TCR repertoire of persistent Graves' patients was less diverse than that of newly diagnosed ones.

This receptor was identified in a female donor with Graves disease. The sample here was peripheral blood mononuclear cells (PBMCs), taken when the disease was refractory, from a patient treated with antithyroid drugs.

The CDR3 spells CAIRLTSGSLEQYF. The CDR3 DNA reads TGTGCCATCAGGTTGACTAGCGGGAGCCTAGAGCAGTACTTC. This chain connects TRBV10-3 to TRBJ2-7; 12 bases agree with TRBD2. V shed 6 bases and J 7 bases; nucleotides not matched to a gene: 7. This CDR3 has 14 residues. Germline V lookup: CDR1 ENHRY, CDR2 SYGVKD.